This entry describes one TCR beta chain. Its antigen is not known. These data originate in a study of CD8+CD57+ T cells in acquired aplastic anemia. Study findings and constraints: When set against total CD4+ and CD8+ pools, CD8+CD57+ cells in patients had lower diversity.

The CDR3 totals 12 residues. Germline V lookup: CDR1 SGHDN, CDR2 FVKESK. The junction had 0 bases not matched to a gene; V was cut back by 2 bases and J by 8 bases. The authors sequenced patients whose flow cytometry had shown CD8+CD57+ cell expansion. As an additional measure, CD8+CD57+ effector memory cells were sequenced from 2 of 12 patients. Template material for TCR beta VDJ and CDR3 profiling consisted of genomic DNA. TCRdb used MiXCR to reprocess the reads, holding one entry per CDR3 protein. The sample includes almost 20,000 distinct CDR3 sequences, approximately 37% of them seen just once. The chain joins TRBV14 to TRBJ2-1; 7 bases fit TRBD2. The sequenced sample was CD8+CD57+ T cells sorted from PBMCs. The subset denotes: bead-enriched CD8+CD57+ effector memory T cells from SAA patients. This sequence was found in a human donor with aplastic anemia. DNA of the CDR3: TGTGCCAGCAGCCAACTAGCGGATGAGCAGTTCTTC. Its protein is CASSQLADEQFF.